The rows below give T cell receptor beta chains drawn from one sample of a study of T cells after yellow fever vaccination. TCRdb re-called the 5' RACE reads with MiXCR, one entry per CDR3 protein. The data show some 350,000 distinct CDR3 sequences, 8.5% to 9% seen once. The sample here was PBMCs, taken on the day of the first yellow fever vaccination. The receptors derive from a man aged 18 to 29 who received the YFV17D yellow fever vaccine. CDR3s include the opening cysteine and the closing phenylalanine or tryptophan.

V	J	length	CDR3
TRBV7-9	TRBJ2-1	17	CASSLPRGTSGEIEQFF
TRBV6-5	TRBJ2-1	15	CASSYRGRPSDEQFF
TRBV7-9	TRBJ1-1	13	CASSFEGGTEAFF
TRBV7-9	TRBJ1-4	13	CASSFLQNEKLFF
TRBV29-1	TRBJ2-5	13	CSVSTGPEETQYF
TRBV4-3	TRBJ2-3	15	CASSQRGGGGDTQYF
TRBV12-3/TRBV12-4	TRBJ2-1	12	CASSLWSGEQFF
TRBV15	TRBJ1-5	14	CATTDRSNNQPQHF
TRBV4-1	TRBJ1-1	14	CASSHPGQGTEAFF
TRBV7-9	TRBJ1-6	13	CASNRGTGSPLHF
TRBV9	TRBJ2-1	16	CASSVGRAGGRDEQFF
TRBV4-1	TRBJ2-2	15	CASSGDRVDTGELFF
TRBV11-1	TRBJ2-1	18	CASSPPLRDRGRFDEQFF
TRBV20-1	TRBJ1-1	11	CSASPTNEAFF
TRBV14	TRBJ1-2	16	CASSQDTGRGRYGYTF
TRBV12-3/TRBV12-4	TRBJ2-1	15	CASSTHRDQHNEQFF
TRBV7-3	TRBJ2-2	13	CASSPQGTGELFF
TRBV7-3	TRBJ2-3	15	CASSFQGTKTDTQYF
TRBV4-2	TRBJ2-3	17	CASSPGPRGGDTDTQYF
TRBV20-1	TRBJ2-3	13	CSAEDRSTDTQYF
TRBV7-2	TRBJ1-5	15	CASSFGAVLNQPQHF
TRBV7-8	TRBJ1-5	17	CASSFGGPLSVLGPQHF
TRBV6-1	TRBJ2-7	14	CASSDRQGSYEQYF